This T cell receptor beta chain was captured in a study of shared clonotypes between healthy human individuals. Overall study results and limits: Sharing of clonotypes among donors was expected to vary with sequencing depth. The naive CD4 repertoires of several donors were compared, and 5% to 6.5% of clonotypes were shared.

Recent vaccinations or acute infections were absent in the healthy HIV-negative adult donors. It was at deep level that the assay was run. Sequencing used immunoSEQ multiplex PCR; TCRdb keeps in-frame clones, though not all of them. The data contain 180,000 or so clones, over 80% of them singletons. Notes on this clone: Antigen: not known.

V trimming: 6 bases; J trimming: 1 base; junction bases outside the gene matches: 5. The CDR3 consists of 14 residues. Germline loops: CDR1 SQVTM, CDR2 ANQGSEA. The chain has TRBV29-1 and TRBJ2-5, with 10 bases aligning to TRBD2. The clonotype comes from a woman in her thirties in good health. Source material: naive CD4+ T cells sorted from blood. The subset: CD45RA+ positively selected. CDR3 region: CSVRTSGTQETQYF. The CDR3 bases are TGCAGCGTCCGGACTAGCGGAACCCAAGAGACCCAGTACTTC.